The rows below give T cell receptor beta chains drawn from one sample of a study of T cell changes during pregnancy in multiple sclerosis. Sequenced by immunoSEQ multiplex PCR; TCRdb stores in-frame clones only, minus some. The table records 17,000 or so clones, around 95% of them present only once. The starting material was peripheral blood, obtained in the third trimester of pregnancy. These receptors were collected from a female donor with multiple sclerosis, enrolled in a pregnancy study. Each CDR3 is given with its conserved first and last residue. A D gene is named only where the DNA matches it firmly. Part of the rows lack a size; the others show once, few, many or a class for expanded clones.

clone_size	j_call	d_call	v_call	cdr3_nt	cdr3_aa
NA	TRBJ2-3	TRBD1	TRBV18	TGTGCCAGCTCACCCGACAGGGGGTGGTCAGATACGCAGTATTTT	CASSPDRGWSDTQYF
NA	TRBJ1-1	NA	TRBV7-9	TGTGCCAGCAGCTTAGTTGAGGGGAACACTGAAGCTTTCTTT	CASSLVEGNTEAFF
NA	TRBJ2-5	TRBD2	TRBV9	TGTGCCAGCAGCGCTATACTAGCGGGAGGCGGTGAGACCCAGTACTTC	CASSAILAGGGETQYF
NA	TRBJ2-1	NA	TRBV4-2	TGTGCCAGCAGCCACGACTATAAGAATTACAATGAGCAGTTCTTC	CASSHDYKNYNEQFF
NA	TRBJ1-1	TRBD1	TRBV27	TGTGCCAGCAGTTTAGGTAGTGGAACAGGGGGCAGGGCTGAAGCTTTCTTT	CASSLGSGTGGRAEAFF
NA	TRBJ1-2	NA	TRBV7-8	TGTGCCAGCCAACTAGACACGCTCTATGGCTACACCTTC	CASQLDTLYGYTF
once	TRBJ2-1	TRBD2	TRBV28	TGTGCCAGCAGTTCCTCTAGCGGCAATGAGCAGTTCTTC	CASSSSSGNEQFF
NA	TRBJ1-2	NA	TRBV7-9	TGTGCCAGCAGCTTTATTCCGGGTGGCTACACCTTC	CASSFIPGGYTF
NA	TRBJ1-6	NA	TRBV11-3	TGTGCCAGCAGCTTAGAAAACGGTTCACCCCTCCACTTT	CASSLENGSPLHF
NA	TRBJ1-5	NA	TRBV18	TGTGCCAGCTCAAACTACAGGGTCGATCAGCCCCAGCATTTT	CASSNYRVDQPQHF
NA	TRBJ1-2	TRBD1	TRBV9	TGTGCCAGCAGCGTATCAACAGGGGGGTACTATGGCTACACCTTC	CASSVSTGGYYGYTF
NA	TRBJ1-5	NA	TRBV7-8	TGTGCCAGCAGTTGGGAGGGGTACTCAGGGCAGCCCCAGCATTTT	CASSWEGYSGQPQHF
NA	TRBJ2-7	TRBD2	TRBV7-2	TGTGCCAGCAGCAGGCAATTAAGCGGGGTCTATACCTACGAGCAGTACTTC	CASSRQLSGVYTYEQYF
NA	TRBJ1-4	TRBD1	TRBV11-2	TGTGCCAGCAGCCCAGCCCCATCCTTGGGACAGCTTAATGAAAAACTGTTTTTT	CASSPAPSLGQLNEKLFF
NA	TRBJ1-2	NA	TRBV6-5	TGTGCCAGCAGGGCAAGGGGTGACTATGGCTACACCTTC	CASRARGDYGYTF
NA	TRBJ1-4	NA	TRBV5-5	TGTGCCAGCAGCTTGGAACTACAGGTCCAGGACGAAAAACTGTTTTTT	CASSLELQVQDEKLFF
NA	TRBJ2-5	TRBD1	TRBV30	TGTGCCTGGAGCTTGACAGGGGGGCAAGAGACCCAGTACTTC	CAWSLTGGQETQYF
NA	TRBJ1-2	NA	TRBV5-5	TGTGCCAGCAGCTTGGCCCCGGAGCACTATGGCTACACCTTC	CASSLAPEHYGYTF
NA	TRBJ2-7	TRBD1	TRBV7-3	TGTGCCAGCAGCTTGGACAGGGGGGCTTCCTACGAGCAGTACTTC	CASSLDRGASYEQYF
NA	TRBJ1-5	TRBD1	TRBV10-1	TGCGCCAGCAGTGAGTCGGTGAGACAGGGTAGCAATCAGCCCCAGCATTTT	CASSESVRQGSNQPQHF
NA	TRBJ1-1	NA	TRBV14	TGTGCCAGCAGCCGATCAGGGGTCATGAACACTGAAGCTTTCTTT	CASSRSGVMNTEAFF
NA	TRBJ1-2	TRBD1	TRBV19	TGTGCCAGTAGCCTGACTGGACAGGGTGGTGGCTACACCTTC	CASSLTGQGGGYTF
NA	TRBJ2-5	TRBD2	TRBV5-1	TGCGCCAGCAGCGCCGGGACTAGCGGGAGGTACCAAGAGACCCAGTACTTC	CASSAGTSGRYQETQYF
NA	TRBJ2-2	NA	TRBV6-1	TGTGCCAGCAGTCGAACAGGACTAGGGGGCGGGGAGCTGTTTTTT	CASSRTGLGGGELFF
NA	TRBJ2-2	TRBD1	TRBV9	TGTGCCAGCAGCCCGGGACAGGGAAGCACCGGGGAGCTGTTTTTT	CASSPGQGSTGELFF
NA	TRBJ2-5	NA	TRBV5-4	TGTGCCAGCAGCTTCCTAGAAGAGACCCAGTACTTC	CASSFLEETQYF
NA	TRBJ2-7	TRBD2	TRBV5-1	TGCGCCAGCAGCGAAAGGCCGGGACTAGCGGCCTACGAGCAGTACTTC	CASSERPGLAAYEQYF
once	TRBJ2-7	NA	TRBV25-1	TGTGCCAGCAGTAGAGAATACGAGCAGTACTTC	CASSREYEQYF
NA	TRBJ1-1	TRBD1	TRBV28	TGTGCCACTCGGACAGGTCCCCAGAACACTGAAGCTTTCTTT	CATRTGPQNTEAFF
NA	TRBJ1-5	NA	TRBV7-6	TGTGCCAGCAGCTTGGGTACAGGGCCCCCCGATCAGCCCCAGCATTTT	CASSLGTGPPDQPQHF
NA	TRBJ1-5	NA	TRBV30	TGTGCCTGGAGTGGGGGAGGCAATCAGCCCCAGCATTTT	CAWSGGGNQPQHF
NA	TRBJ2-2	TRBD2	TRBV19	TGTGCCAGTAGTATAGCCTTCCCCGGGACTAGCGGGGTAGGGAACACCGGGGAGCTGTTTTTT	CASSIAFPGTSGVGNTGELFF
NA	TRBJ2-2	NA	TRBV9	TGTGCCAGCAGCGGAACCCGGAGGGTCAGCACCGGGGAGCTGTTTTTT	CASSGTRRVSTGELFF
NA	TRBJ1-3	TRBD1	TRBV7-2	TGTGCCAGCAGCTTCCAGGGGGCGAGGGGAAACACCATATATTTT	CASSFQGARGNTIYF
NA	TRBJ2-7	TRBD1	TRBV5-1	TGCGCCAGCAGCTTGCCGGGACAGGGTTCCTACGAGCAGTACTTC	CASSLPGQGSYEQYF
NA	TRBJ1-5	TRBD1	TRBV29-1	TGCAGCGTCCAAACAGGGGGGAATCAGCCCCAGCATTTT	CSVQTGGNQPQHF
NA	TRBJ1-2	NA	TRBV5-1	TGCGCCAGCAGCGCCTCAGGCTCCCCTTATGGCTACACCTTC	CASSASGSPYGYTF
NA	TRBJ1-2	TRBD1	TRBV6-5	TGTGCCAGCAGTTACTCGGCAGGGGGCAGAGGCTACACCTTC	CASSYSAGGRGYTF
NA	TRBJ1-2	NA	TRBV19	TGTGCCAGTAGCCCCCGATTGACTTCGGACTATGGCTACACCTTC	CASSPRLTSDYGYTF
NA	TRBJ1-6	TRBD1	TRBV9	TGTGCCAGCAGCGTCGGGACAGGGGGCCCCTACCTCCACTTT	CASSVGTGGPYLHF
NA	TRBJ2-7	NA	TRBV9	TGTGCCAGCAGCGTAGGGCCAAATTCCTACGAGCAGTACTTC	CASSVGPNSYEQYF
NA	TRBJ2-6	NA	TRBV2	TGTGCCAGCAGGGGAGAAACCAACGTCCTGACTTTC	CASRGETNVLTF
once	TRBJ2-1	TRBD2	TRBV9	TGTGCCAGCAGCCCCCGTTCAGCGGGGTACAATGAGCAGTTCTTC	CASSPRSAGYNEQFF
NA	TRBJ2-1	TRBD2	TRBV5-1	TGCGCCAGCAGCACCCCGGGACTAGCGGGAGGCAATGAGCAGTTCTTC	CASSTPGLAGGNEQFF
NA	TRBJ2-7	TRBD1	TRBV11-3	TGTGCCAGCAGCCTTGAGACAGGGGGGAACTACGAGCAGTACTTC	CASSLETGGNYEQYF
NA	TRBJ2-3	TRBD1	TRBV5-1	TGCGCCAGCAGCTTGGTACAGGGGCCGATTGATACGCAGTATTTT	CASSLVQGPIDTQYF
few	TRBJ2-3	NA	TRBV11-2	TGTGCCAGCAGCTTGAGCGCAGATACGCAGTATTTT	CASSLSADTQYF
NA	TRBJ1-2	NA	TRBV11-1	TGTGCCAGCAGCTTAGCGCGTCCTAAACGCGATGGCTACACCTTC	CASSLARPKRDGYTF
NA	TRBJ2-1	NA	TRBV5-5	TGTGCCAGCAGCTCGTTGGGCTCTACTTCTGAGCAGTTCTTC	CASSSLGSTSEQFF
NA	TRBJ1-4	NA	TRBV4-1	TGCGCCAGCAGCCAAGGAAGGGACACCCATAATGAAAAACTGTTTTTT	CASSQGRDTHNEKLFF
NA	TRBJ1-1	NA	TRBV5-4	TGTGCCAGCAGCTTGGAGTTTAGCGGTATTGAAGCTTTCTTT	CASSLEFSGIEAFF
NA	TRBJ2-3	NA	TRBV19	TGTGCCAGTAGCGGGAAAGGCCCAAGTTTTGATCCGCAGTATTTT	CASSGKGPSFDPQYF
NA	TRBJ2-1	TRBD2	TRBV7-8	TGTGCCAGCAGCTTAGGGGGACTAGCGGGAGGAATGGTAAATGAGCAGTTCTTC	CASSLGGLAGGMVNEQFF
once	TRBJ2-5	TRBD1	TRBV7-9	TGTGCCAGCAGCTCGCAGGGGGCTCGAGAGACCCAGTACTTC	CASSSQGARETQYF